The 12 T cell receptor beta chains reported below all come from one sample, sequenced in a study of graft-versus-host responses after intestinal transplantation. The method was immunoSEQ multiplex PCR; TCRdb's version includes in-frame clones alone and lacks a portion of them. This sample carries tens of thousands of clones, roughly four fifths of them seen once, and the ten largest clones take 3.5%. The sample in question was PBMCs, obtained about 990 days after transplant. The receptors stem from a human patient who received an intestinal transplant, so some T cells may come from the graft donor.

The chain uses TRBV6-1 and TRBJ1-5; no definite D call. CDR3 length equals 15 residues. The V end was cut by 1 base, the J end by 1 base, with 8 bases between. Germline V gene sequence: CDR1 MNHNS, CDR2 SASEGT. CDR3 in amino acids: CASSEVVGSNQPQHF. The CDR3 nucleotides read TGTGCCAGCAGTGAAGTAGTGGGGAGCAATCAGCCCCAGCATTTT.

This clone showed up just once. The chain combines TRBV7-8 with TRBJ2-7; D ambiguous. Deletions cut 4 bases from V and 3 bases from J, with 4 bases between. This CDR3 contains 11 residues. Germline assignment: CDR1 SGHVS and CDR2 FQNEAQ. The CDR3 sequence is CASSSYYEQYF. CDR3 DNA sequence: TGTGCCAGCAGCTCATACTACGAGCAGTACTTC.

V gene TRBV6-6 combines with J gene TRBJ2-7; TRBD2 aligns across 7 bases. With 5 bases clipped from V and 7 bases from J, the junction kept 14 bases outside the gene matches. Germline assignment: CDR1 MNHNY and CDR2 SVGAGI (reference sequence). The CDR3 has 15 amino acids. The DNA for the CDR3 is TGTGCCAGCAGTCCCCTACAGCGGTCGGGGGGAGAGCAGTACTTC. It yields the protein CASSPLQRSGGEQYF.

The chain has TRBV4-2 and TRBJ2-7, with D perhaps matching TRBD1 (6 bases). Between the trimmed V and J ends, which lost 9 bases and 5 bases, there was a span of 20 bases. The CDR3 totals 14 residues. Germline CDR1 reads LGHNA; CDR2 reads YNFKEQ. CDR3 in amino acids: CARSLPCRGHEQYF. The CDR3 region has the DNA TGTGCCAGAAGCTTACCCTGCAGGGGACACGAGCAGTACTTC.

The J gene is TRBJ2-2, the V gene TRBV28, with TRBD1 matching 8 bases. The trim removed 10 bases at V and 6 bases at J, leaving 10 bases unmatched. Germline loops: CDR1 MDHEN, CDR2 SYDVKM. The CDR3 length is 14 residues. CDR3 nucleotides: TGTGCCATCCAGACAGGGGCGTTATCCGGGGAGCTGTTTTTT. This translates into CAIQTGALSGELFF.

The chain couples TRBV5-4 to TRBJ2-7; 10 bases match TRBD2. The CDR3 contains 18 residues. Germline lookup yields CDR1 SGHNT and CDR2 YYREEE (reference sequence). The J segment lost 0 bases and the V segment lost 0 bases, leaving 9 bases of the junction unmatched. In DNA form, the CDR3 reads TGTGCCAGCAGCTTGGGGACTAGCGGAAAAACGAGCTCCTACGAGCAGTACTTC. Its translation: CASSLGTSGKTSSYEQYF.

The chain recombines TRBV9 with TRBJ2-3, with 12 bases identical to TRBD2. Germline V CDR1 and CDR2: SGDLS, YYNGEE. The CDR3 is made up of 19 amino acids. Trimming took 0 bases from V and 2 from J; bases not matched to a gene: 10. The CDR3 nucleotides are TGTGCCAGCAGCGTAGGTACCGGGACTAGCGGGCGGCACACAGATACGCAGTATTTT. It is translated as CASSVGTGTSGRHTDTQYF. Full variable domain (remainder filled in from reference TRBV9 and TRBJ2-3): DSGVTQTPKHLITATGQRVTLRCSPRSGDLSVYWYQQSLDQGLQFLIQYYNGEERAKGNILERFSAQQFPDLHSELNLSSLELGDSALYFCASSVGTGTSGRHTDTQYFGPGTRLTVL.

The rearrangement uses TRBV7-2 and TRBJ2-2, with D maybe TRBD1 (6 bases). CDR1 SGHTA and CDR2 FQGNSA come from the germline V gene. The CDR3 runs 16 residues. V lost 7 bases, J lost 2 bases, and 17 bases lay in between. The CDR3 protein is CASTPPPDRNTGELFF. For the CDR3, the DNA is TGTGCCAGCACCCCACCGCCGGACAGAAACACCGGGGAGCTGTTTTTT. Full variable domain (outside the CDR3, taken from reference TRBV7-2 and TRBJ2-2): GAGVSQSPSNKVTEKGKDVELRCDPISGHTALYWYRQSLGQGLEFLIYFQGNSAPDKSGLPSDRFSAERTGGSVSTLTIQRTQQEDSAVYLCASTPPPDRNTGELFFGEGSRLTVL.

The V and J genes are TRBV5-1 and TRBJ1-1; D unclear. This CDR3 is built from 13 residues. V lost 3 bases and J lost 1, with 7 bases in between. Per germline, CDR1 SGHRS and CDR2 YFSETQ. In nucleotides, the CDR3 is TGCGCCAGCAGCTATGCAGGGAACACTGAAGCTTTCTTT. Amino acids: CASSYAGNTEAFF.

The rearrangement joins TRBV5-1 to TRBJ2-3; tentative D call: TRBD2 (5 bases). Germline CDR1 SGHRS, CDR2 YFSETQ. The CDR3 has 16 residues. Trimming cost V 0 bases and J 0 bases, with 11 bases left between them. This chain's CDR3 is CASSLDQRTSTDTQYF. The CDR3 region has the DNA TGCGCCAGCAGCTTGGATCAGCGGACTAGCACAGATACGCAGTATTTT.

The chain recombines TRBV5-1 with TRBJ1-4, with D perhaps TRBD1 (5 bases). Per germline, CDR1 SGHRS and CDR2 YFSETQ. The CDR3 is 15 amino acids. V was clipped by 3 bases and J by 5 bases, with 14 bases between them. The CDR3 loop is CASSSTGTDNEKLFF. In nucleotides, the CDR3 is TGCGCCAGCAGCTCGACCGGGACGGACAATGAAAAACTGTTTTTT.

J is TRBJ2-5 and V is TRBV28, with D maybe TRBD1 (6 bases). The germline V gene encodes CDR1 MDHEN and CDR2 SYDVKM. This CDR3 contains 14 residues. V was clipped by 6 bases and J by 5 bases, with 16 bases between them. The CDR3 protein is CASRQSGTTETQYF. The CDR3 DNA is TGTGCCAGCAGGCAATCCGGGACAACGGAGACCCAGTACTTC. The entire variable domain, with the rest obtained from reference TRBV28 and TRBJ2-5, is as follows: DVKVTQSSRYLVKRTGEKVFLECVQDMDHENMFWYRQDPGLGLRLIYFSYDVKMKEKGDIPEGYSVSREKKERFSLILESASTNQTSMYLCASRQSGTTETQYFGPGTRLLVL.